This TCR beta chain was obtained from a study of blood T cells in healthy people across ages. Using a J-beta primer mix together with a sample-barcoded 5' primer, a second PCR was run for roughly 6 to 11 cycles. TCRdb analysed the 5' RACE reads with MiXCR anew, one entry per CDR3 protein. The sample consists of about 1.4 million distinct CDR3 sequences, 59% of them appearing once. Healthy Caucasians from Russia aged about 6 to 100 served as donors. Ten milliliters of peripheral blood were drawn from each donor into EDTA-treated tubes. The CDR3 loop spans 15 amino acids. The germline V gene has CDR1 SGHTA and CDR2 FQGNSA. V lost 5 bases and J lost 11, with 24 bases in between.

This TCR derives from a man younger than 35 in good health. The chain combines TRBV7-2 with TRBJ2-5; D is perhaps TRBD1 (6 bases). The material sequenced was blood. The CDR3 protein is CASSQAQGLMREQYF. The CDR3 DNA reads as TGTGCCAGCAGCCAGGCCCAGGGGCTTATGCGTGAGCAGTACTTC.